These T cell receptor beta chains were read from a single sample in a study of CD4 T cells in relation to SARS-CoV-2 and coronaviruses. The table came from immunoSEQ multiplex PCR; TCRdb's copy has only in-frame clones and leaves some out. The table shows 30,000 or so clones, with approximately 78% occurring only once. What these receptors recognize is not known. The specimen was CD4+ T cells from PBMCs, cultured in vitro. The receptors derive from a human donor in good health. Both conserved end residues are part of each CDR3. D genes are given only for firm matches. Clone size is not always given. Where it is, it says once, few, many or a class for expanded clones.

j_gene,v_gene,len,abundance,d_gene,CDR3aa,CDR3nt
TRBJ2-4,TRBV4-1,16,.,.,CASSQVLAGAKNIQYF,TGCGCCAGCAGCCAAGTTCTAGCAGGGGCCAAAAACATTCAGTACTTC
TRBJ2-7,TRBV7-8,15,.,TRBD1,CASSLGQGARDEQYF,TGTGCCAGCAGCTTAGGACAGGGGGCGCGGGACGAGCAGTACTTC
TRBJ1-2,TRBV24-1,14,.,.,CATSDFTLNYGYTF,TGTGCCACCAGTGATTTTACCCTCAACTATGGCTACACCTTC
TRBJ1-3,TRBV3-1/TRBV3-2,15,.,.,CASSLRGGTGNTIYF,TGTGCCAGCAGCCTTAGGGGGGGTACTGGAAACACCATATATTTT
TRBJ2-1,TRBV3-1/TRBV3-2,19,.,TRBD2,CASSQPGLAGDGPYNEQFF,TGTGCCAGCAGCCAGCCGGGACTAGCGGGAGATGGGCCCTACAATGAGCAGTTCTTC
TRBJ2-3,TRBV5-4,14,.,.,CASRDARGSGTQYF,TGTGCCAGCAGAGATGCCAGGGGTTCGGGTACGCAGTATTTT
TRBJ1-5,TRBV6-5,15,few,.,CASRPTGNSNQPQHF,TGTGCCAGCAGACCTACAGGGAATAGCAATCAGCCCCAGCATTTT
TRBJ2-7,TRBV7-2,14,.,.,CASSPTRALYEQYF,TGTGCCAGCAGCCCGACAAGGGCCCTTTACGAGCAGTACTTC
TRBJ2-3,TRBV11-3,14,.,.,CASSSQGGPDTQYF,TGTGCCAGCAGCTCGCAGGGGGGGCCTGATACGCAGTATTTT
TRBJ2-2,TRBV18,14,.,TRBD1,CASSLGTGAGELFF,TGTGCCAGCTCACTTGGGACAGGGGCCGGGGAGCTGTTTTTT
TRBJ1-4,TRBV5-5,13,.,.,CASSLARREKLFF,TGTGCCAGCAGCTTGGCCCGCCGGGAAAAACTGTTTTTT
TRBJ1-5,TRBV6-2/TRBV6-3,15,.,.,CASSRDNQESQPQHF,TGTGCCAGCAGCCGGGACAATCAGGAGTCACAGCCCCAGCATTTT
TRBJ1-1,TRBV6-4,14,.,.,CASSDLASLTEAFF,TGTGCCAGCAGTGACCTCGCCTCACTCACTGAAGCTTTCTTT
TRBJ2-1,TRBV7-2,15,.,.,CASSWMGTTYNEQFF,TGTGCCAGCAGCTGGATGGGGACAACCTACAATGAGCAGTTCTTC
TRBJ1-2,TRBV19,14,once,TRBD1,CASTLDRGLNGYTF,TGTGCCAGTACCCTGGACAGGGGGCTTAATGGCTACACCTTC
TRBJ1-2,TRBV5-1,14,.,TRBD1,CASSYGTGEDGYTF,TGCGCCAGCAGCTACGGGACAGGGGAGGATGGCTACACCTTC
TRBJ2-6,TRBV19,18,.,TRBD1,CASSILFQGVGGANVLTF,TGTGCCAGTAGTATTCTTTTCCAGGGGGTCGGGGGGGCCAACGTCCTGACTTTC
TRBJ1-2,TRBV11-2,15,.,TRBD1,CASTRVRGGNYGYTF,TGTGCCAGCACCAGAGTCAGGGGGGGGAACTATGGCTACACCTTC
TRBJ1-1,TRBV4-3,16,.,.,CASSPRRPVGGTEAFF,TGCGCCAGCAGCCCCCGTCGGCCGGTGGGGGGCACTGAAGCTTTCTTT
TRBJ1-1,TRBV5-1,13,.,.,CASSLGTNTEAFF,TGCGCCAGCAGCTTGGGAACCAACACTGAAGCTTTCTTT
TRBJ1-1,TRBV10-3,15,.,TRBD1,CAIGRPGTDYTEAFF,TGTGCCATCGGGAGGCCCGGGACAGACTACACTGAAGCTTTCTTT
TRBJ1-1,TRBV12-3/TRBV12-4,11,.,.,CASSFGTEAFF,TGTGCCAGCAGTTTTGGGACTGAAGCTTTCTTT
TRBJ1-2,TRBV6-5,15,.,.,CASSLGGPTNYGYTF,TGTGCCAGCAGCTTAGGGGGGCCCACTAACTATGGCTACACCTTC
TRBJ2-7,TRBV19,13,.,.,CASSKSAGYEQYF,TGTGCCAGTAGTAAGTCCGCAGGCTACGAGCAGTACTTC
TRBJ2-1,TRBV14,15,.,TRBD1,CASSPHRDSMIGQFF,TGTGCCAGCAGCCCTCACCGGGACAGTATGATCGGGCAGTTCTTC
TRBJ1-2,TRBV2,14,few,.,CASSEGSSNYGYTF,TGTGCCAGCAGTGAAGGCAGTTCTAACTATGGCTACACCTTC
TRBJ1-1,TRBV10-3,14,few,.,CAISESGRRTEAFF,TGTGCCATCAGTGAGTCGGGCAGACGCACTGAAGCTTTCTTT
TRBJ1-1,TRBV7-2,16,.,.,CASSLLGGSRDTEAFF,TGTGCCAGCAGCTTACTTGGGGGTAGTAGGGACACTGAAGCTTTCTTT
TRBJ2-4,TRBV2,15,few,.,CASSETTLAKNIQYF,TGTGCCAGCAGTGAGACTACCCTAGCCAAAAACATTCAGTACTTC
TRBJ1-1,TRBV11-3,13,.,.,CASSLMTYTEAFF,TGTGCCAGCAGCTTAATGACTTACACTGAAGCTTTCTTT
TRBJ2-1,TRBV5-6,14,medium-sized,.,CASSFLGVYNEQFF,TGTGCCAGCAGCTTCCTTGGGGTCTACAATGAGCAGTTCTTC
TRBJ2-2,TRBV3-1/TRBV3-2,12,.,.,CASSQDSGELFF,TGTGCCAGCAGCCAAGATTCCGGGGAGCTGTTTTTT
TRBJ1-1,TRBV7-9,14,.,.,CASSLASPWAEAFF,TGTGCCAGCAGCTTAGCCTCCCCTTGGGCTGAAGCTTTCTTT
TRBJ1-5,TRBV30,14,.,.,CAWSEAGGNQPQHF,TGTGCCTGGAGTGAAGCAGGGGGCAATCAGCCCCAGCATTTT
TRBJ2-5,TRBV5-1,16,.,.,CASRSARAPYQETQYF,TGCGCCAGCAGATCAGCCCGGGCCCCGTACCAAGAGACCCAGTACTTC
TRBJ1-5,TRBV2,16,few,TRBD1,CASSESSGQGYQPQHF,TGTGCCAGCAGTGAAAGTTCGGGACAGGGTTATCAGCCCCAGCATTTT
TRBJ2-1,TRBV14,14,.,.,CASSPTRAYNEQFF,TGTGCCAGCAGCCCAACCAGGGCCTACAATGAGCAGTTCTTC
TRBJ2-7,TRBV3-1/TRBV3-2,16,.,TRBD1,CASSKEGGRRSYEQYF,TGTGCCAGCAGCAAAGAAGGGGGCCGCAGGTCCTACGAGCAGTACTTC
TRBJ2-7,TRBV10-3,12,.,.,CAITSRGGEQYF,TGTGCCATCACGAGCAGGGGAGGCGAGCAGTACTTC
TRBJ1-5,TRBV12-3/TRBV12-4,13,.,.,CASREEFNQPQHF,TGTGCCAGCAGGGAGGAGTTCAATCAGCCCCAGCATTTT
TRBJ2-3,TRBV2,15,.,TRBD1,CASSGTGGNTDTQYF,TGTGCCAGCTCAGGGACAGGGGGAAACACAGATACGCAGTATTTT
TRBJ2-7,TRBV7-2,12,.,.,CASSPPRYEQYF,TGTGCCAGCAGCCCCCCCCGCTACGAGCAGTACTTC
TRBJ2-2,TRBV7-7,15,few,TRBD1,CASSTDRTNTGELFF,TGTGCTAGCAGCACGGACAGGACGAACACCGGGGAGCTGTTTTTT
TRBJ2-2,TRBV19,16,.,.,CASSIDRGQNTGELFF,TGTGCCAGTAGTATAGATCGCGGGCAGAACACCGGGGAGCTGTTTTTT
TRBJ2-2,TRBV12-3/TRBV12-4,12,.,.,CASRFGTGELFF,TGTGCCAGCCGATTCGGAACCGGGGAGCTGTTTTTT
TRBJ2-2,TRBV5-1,15,.,TRBD2,CASSSPGGRTGELFF,TGCGCCAGCAGCTCGCCGGGAGGGCGGACCGGGGAGCTGTTTTTT
TRBJ2-3,TRBV11-3,15,once,TRBD1,CASSLRTGGTDTQYF,TGTGCCAGCAGCCTCCGGACAGGAGGAACAGATACGCAGTATTTT
TRBJ2-7,TRBV7-6,15,.,TRBD1,CASSAAGTGAYEQYF,TGTGCCAGCAGCGCCGCCGGGACAGGGGCCTACGAGCAGTACTTC
TRBJ2-7,TRBV4-1,16,few,.,CASSQDLTGGAWEQYF,TGCGCCAGCAGCCAAGATTTAACGGGGGGCGCTTGGGAGCAGTACTTC
TRBJ2-2,TRBV3-1/TRBV3-2,16,.,TRBD1,CASSHRPGQGVGELFF,TGTGCCAGCAGCCATCGCCCGGGACAGGGGGTCGGGGAGCTGTTTTTT
TRBJ1-1,TRBV7-2,14,.,.,CASSGDRMNTEAFF,TGTGCCAGCAGCGGCGACAGGATGAACACTGAAGCTTTCTTT
TRBJ2-2,TRBV5-1,15,.,.,CASSLVATGTGELFF,TGCGCCAGCAGCTTGGTAGCCACAGGCACCGGGGAGCTGTTTTTT
TRBJ2-7,TRBV5-1,15,.,TRBD1,CASSPPMTGINEQYF,TGCGCCAGCAGCCCACCGATGACAGGGATCAACGAGCAGTACTTC